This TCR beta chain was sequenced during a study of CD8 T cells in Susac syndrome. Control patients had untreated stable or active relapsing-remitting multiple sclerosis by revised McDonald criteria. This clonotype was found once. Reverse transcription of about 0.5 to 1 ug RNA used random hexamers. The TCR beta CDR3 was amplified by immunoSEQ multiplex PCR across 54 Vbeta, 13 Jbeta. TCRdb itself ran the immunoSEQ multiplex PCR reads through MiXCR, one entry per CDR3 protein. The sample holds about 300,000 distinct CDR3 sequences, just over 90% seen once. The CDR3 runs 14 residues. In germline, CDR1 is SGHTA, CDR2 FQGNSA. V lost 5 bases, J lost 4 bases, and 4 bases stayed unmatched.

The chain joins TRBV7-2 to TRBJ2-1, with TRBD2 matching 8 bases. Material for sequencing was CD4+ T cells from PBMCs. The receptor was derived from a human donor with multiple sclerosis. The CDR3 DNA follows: TGTGCCAGCAGCACAGGGACTAGGTACAATGAGCAGTTCTTC. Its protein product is CASSTGTRYNEQFF.